This T cell receptor (beta chain) appears in the sequencing data of a study of CD8+CD57+ T cells in acquired aplastic anemia. Looking at the study overall: CD4+ and CD8+ cells, once sorted, gave DNA averaging approximately 3 ug. An average of around 11 million reads for CD4+ cells was obtained from healthy donors.

Broader study findings: Overlap between patients and controls comprised roughly 28 CD8+ CDR3 sequences. Patient and control CD8+ Simpson's diversity was not significantly different.

The CDR3 length is 14 residues. CDR1 is SEHNR, CDR2 FQNEAQ, per germline (reference sequence). The V end lost 5 bases, the J end lost 4 bases, and 14 bases lay between the germline ends. Profiling that covered TCR beta VDJ and CDR3 relied on genomic DNA as its template. TCRdb called the reads again in MiXCR, with one record for every CDR3 protein. This sample yields some 410,000 distinct CDR3 sequences, of which 55% to 75% are seen a single time; under 5% belongs to the top ten. As concerns this clonotype: What it binds is not known.

The rearrangement uses TRBV7-9 and TRBJ1-1; D gene ambiguous. Source material: sorted CD4+, CD8+, or CD8+CD57+ T cells (not recorded which) from PBMCs. The receptor's source is a human donor in good health, serving as a control. The CDR3 nucleotides read TGTGCCAGCAGCGAAGCTCTAGCGAGCACTGAAGCTTTCTTT. It is translated as CASSEALASTEAFF.